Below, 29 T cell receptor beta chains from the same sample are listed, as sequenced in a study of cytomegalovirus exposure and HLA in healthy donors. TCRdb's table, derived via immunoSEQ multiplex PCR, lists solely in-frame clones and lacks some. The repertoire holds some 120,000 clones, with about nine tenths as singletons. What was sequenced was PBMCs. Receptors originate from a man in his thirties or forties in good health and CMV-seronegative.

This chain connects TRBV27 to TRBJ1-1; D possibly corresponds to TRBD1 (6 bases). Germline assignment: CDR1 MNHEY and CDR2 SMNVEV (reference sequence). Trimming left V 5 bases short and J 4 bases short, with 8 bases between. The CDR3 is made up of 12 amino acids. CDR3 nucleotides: TGTGCCAGCAGTACAGGGAGCACTGAAGCTTTCTTT. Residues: CASSTGSTEAFF.

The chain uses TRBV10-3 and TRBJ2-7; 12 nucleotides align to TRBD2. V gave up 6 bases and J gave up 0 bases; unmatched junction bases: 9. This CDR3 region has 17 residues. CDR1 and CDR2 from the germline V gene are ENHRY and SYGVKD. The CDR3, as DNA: TGTGCCATCAGCGCTGGGACTAGCGGGCTTAGCTCCTACGAGCAGTACTTC. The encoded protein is CAISAGTSGLSSYEQYF.

The CDR3 region is CASEQESTDTQYF. In DNA form, the CDR3 reads TGTGCCAGCGAACAGGAGAGCACAGATACGCAGTATTTT. The V and J genes are TRBV6-1 and TRBJ2-3; D might be TRBD1 (5 bases). This CDR3 comprises 13 residues. Germline-derived CDR1 and CDR2 are MNHNS and SASEGT. Trimming cost V 8 bases and J 0 bases, with 9 bases left between them.

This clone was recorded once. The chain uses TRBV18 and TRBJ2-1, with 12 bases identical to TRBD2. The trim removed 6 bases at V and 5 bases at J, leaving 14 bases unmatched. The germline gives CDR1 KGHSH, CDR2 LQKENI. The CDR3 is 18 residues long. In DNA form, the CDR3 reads TGTGCCAGCTCCCCGGCGGGCAGTAGACTAGCGGGAGACAATGAGCAGTTCTTC. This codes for CASSPAGSRLAGDNEQFF.

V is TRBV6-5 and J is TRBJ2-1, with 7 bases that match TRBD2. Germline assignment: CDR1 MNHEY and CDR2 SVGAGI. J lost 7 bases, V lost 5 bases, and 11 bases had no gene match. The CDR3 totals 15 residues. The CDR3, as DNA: TGTGCCAGCAGTCAAAGCGGGATGGGAGAAAATGAGCAGTTCTTC. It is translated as CASSQSGMGENEQFF.

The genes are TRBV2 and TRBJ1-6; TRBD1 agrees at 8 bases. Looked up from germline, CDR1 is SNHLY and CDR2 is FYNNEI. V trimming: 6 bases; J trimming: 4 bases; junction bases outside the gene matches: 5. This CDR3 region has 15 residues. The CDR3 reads CASRDREGYNSPLHF. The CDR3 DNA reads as TGTGCCAGCAGGGACAGGGAGGGATATAATTCACCCCTCCACTTT.

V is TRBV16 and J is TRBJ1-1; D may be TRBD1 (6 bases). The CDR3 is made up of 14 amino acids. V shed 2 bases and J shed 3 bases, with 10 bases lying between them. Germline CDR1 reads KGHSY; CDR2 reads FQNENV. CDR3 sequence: CASSQEGGDTEAFF. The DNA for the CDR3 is TGTGCCAGCAGCCAAGAGGGGGGGGACACTGAAGCTTTCTTT.

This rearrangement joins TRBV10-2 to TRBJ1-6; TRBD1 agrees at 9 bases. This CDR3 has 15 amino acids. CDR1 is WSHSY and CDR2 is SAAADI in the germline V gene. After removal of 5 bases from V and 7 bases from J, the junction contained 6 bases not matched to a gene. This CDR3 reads CASSNRGPRNSPLHF. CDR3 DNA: TGCGCCAGCAGTAACAGGGGGCCCCGGAATTCACCCCTCCACTTT.

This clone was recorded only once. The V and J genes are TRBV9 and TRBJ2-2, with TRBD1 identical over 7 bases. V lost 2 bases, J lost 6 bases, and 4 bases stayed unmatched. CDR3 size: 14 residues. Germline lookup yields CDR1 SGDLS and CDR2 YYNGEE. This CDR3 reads CASSVTGFAGELFF. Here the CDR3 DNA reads TGTGCCAGCAGCGTGACAGGGTTCGCCGGGGAGCTGTTTTTT.

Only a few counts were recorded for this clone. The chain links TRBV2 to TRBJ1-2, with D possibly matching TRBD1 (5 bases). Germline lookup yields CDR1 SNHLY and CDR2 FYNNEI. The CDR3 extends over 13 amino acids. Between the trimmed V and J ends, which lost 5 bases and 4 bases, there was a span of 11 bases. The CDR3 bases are TGTGCCAGCAGTTCAGGGTATGGCTATGGCTACACCTTC. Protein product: CASSSGYGYGYTF.

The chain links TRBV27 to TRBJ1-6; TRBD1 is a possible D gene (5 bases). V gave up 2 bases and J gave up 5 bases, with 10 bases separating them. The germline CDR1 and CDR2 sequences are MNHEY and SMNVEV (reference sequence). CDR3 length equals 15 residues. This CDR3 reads CASSLRQGHNSPLHF. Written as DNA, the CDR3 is TGTGCCAGCAGTTTACGGCAGGGCCATAATTCACCCCTCCACTTT.

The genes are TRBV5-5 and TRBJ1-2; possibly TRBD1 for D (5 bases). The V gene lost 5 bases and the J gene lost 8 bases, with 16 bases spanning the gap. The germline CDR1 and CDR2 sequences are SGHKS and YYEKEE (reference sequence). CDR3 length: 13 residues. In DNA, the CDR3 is TGTGCCAGCAGTCAAACAGGAATGGGAGGCTACACCTTC. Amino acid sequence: CASSQTGMGGYTF.

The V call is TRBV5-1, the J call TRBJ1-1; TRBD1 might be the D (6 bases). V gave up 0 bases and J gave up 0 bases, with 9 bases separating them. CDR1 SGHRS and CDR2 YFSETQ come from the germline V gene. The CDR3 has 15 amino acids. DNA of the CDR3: TGCGCCAGCAGCTTGGAACAGGGAATGAACACTGAAGCTTTCTTT. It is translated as CASSLEQGMNTEAFF.

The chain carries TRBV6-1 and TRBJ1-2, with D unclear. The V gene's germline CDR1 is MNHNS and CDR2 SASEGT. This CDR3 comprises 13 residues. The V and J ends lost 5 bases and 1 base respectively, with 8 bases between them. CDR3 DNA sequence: TGTGCCAGCAGTCCTACAGATAACTATGGCTACACCTTC. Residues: CASSPTDNYGYTF.

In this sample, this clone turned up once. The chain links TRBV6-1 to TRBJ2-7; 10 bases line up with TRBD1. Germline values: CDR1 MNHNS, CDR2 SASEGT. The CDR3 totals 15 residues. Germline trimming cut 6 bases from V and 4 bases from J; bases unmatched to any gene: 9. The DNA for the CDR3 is TGTGCCAGCAGGGGACAGGGGCTCATTTGGTACGAGCAGTACTTC. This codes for CASRGQGLIWYEQYF.

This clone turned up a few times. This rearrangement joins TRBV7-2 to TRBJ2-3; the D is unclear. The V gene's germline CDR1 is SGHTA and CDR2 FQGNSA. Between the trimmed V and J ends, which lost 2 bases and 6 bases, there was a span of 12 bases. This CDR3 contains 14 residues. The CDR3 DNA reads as TGTGCCAGCAGCTTAATCGTAGCTACGGATACGCAGTATTTT. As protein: CASSLIVATDTQYF. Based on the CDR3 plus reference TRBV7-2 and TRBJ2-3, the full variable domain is GAGVSQSPSNKVTEKGKDVELRCDPISGHTALYWYRQSLGQGLEFLIYFQGNSAPDKSGLPSDRFSAERTGGSVSTLTIQRTQQEDSAVYLCASSLIVATDTQYFGPGTRLTVL.

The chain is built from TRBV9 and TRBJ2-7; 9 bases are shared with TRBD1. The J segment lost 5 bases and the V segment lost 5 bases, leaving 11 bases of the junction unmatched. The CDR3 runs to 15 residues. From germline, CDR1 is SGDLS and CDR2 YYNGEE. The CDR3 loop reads CASSDRTGEGNEQYF. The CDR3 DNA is TGTGCCAGCAGTGATAGGACAGGGGAGGGTAACGAGCAGTACTTC.

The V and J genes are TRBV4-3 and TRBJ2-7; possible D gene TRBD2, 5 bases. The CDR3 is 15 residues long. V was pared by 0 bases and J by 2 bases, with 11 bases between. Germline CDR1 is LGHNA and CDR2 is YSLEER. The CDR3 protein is CASSQDPGTTYEQYF. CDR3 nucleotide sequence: TGCGCCAGCAGCCAAGATCCGGGAACGACCTACGAGCAGTACTTC.

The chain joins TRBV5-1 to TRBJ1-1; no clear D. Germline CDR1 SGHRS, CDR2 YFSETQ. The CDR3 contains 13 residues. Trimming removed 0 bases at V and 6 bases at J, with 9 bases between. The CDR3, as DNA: TGCGCCAGCAGCTTGGTTCGGGGTCCTGAAGCTTTCTTT. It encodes CASSLVRGPEAFF.

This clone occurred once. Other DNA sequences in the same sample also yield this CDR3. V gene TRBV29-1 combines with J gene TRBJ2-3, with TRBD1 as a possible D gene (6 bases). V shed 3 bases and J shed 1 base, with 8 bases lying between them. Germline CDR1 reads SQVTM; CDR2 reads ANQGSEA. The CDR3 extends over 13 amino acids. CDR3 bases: TGCAGCGTTGATGAGGGGGGCACAGATACGCAGTATTTT. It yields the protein CSVDEGGTDTQYF.

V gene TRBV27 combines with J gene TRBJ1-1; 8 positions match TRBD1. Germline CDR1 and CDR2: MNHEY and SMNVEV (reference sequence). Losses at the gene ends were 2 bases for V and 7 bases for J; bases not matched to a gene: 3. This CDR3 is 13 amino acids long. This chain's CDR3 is CASSLTGGLEAFF. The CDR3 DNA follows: TGTGCCAGCAGTTTAACAGGGGGGCTTGAAGCTTTCTTT.

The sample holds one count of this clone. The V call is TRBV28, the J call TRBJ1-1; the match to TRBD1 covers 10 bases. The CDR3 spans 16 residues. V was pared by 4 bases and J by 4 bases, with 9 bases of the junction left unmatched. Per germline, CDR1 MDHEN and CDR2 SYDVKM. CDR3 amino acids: CASSSRTGGSLTEAFF. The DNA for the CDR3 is TGTGCCAGCAGTTCCAGGACAGGGGGTTCCCTCACTGAAGCTTTCTTT.

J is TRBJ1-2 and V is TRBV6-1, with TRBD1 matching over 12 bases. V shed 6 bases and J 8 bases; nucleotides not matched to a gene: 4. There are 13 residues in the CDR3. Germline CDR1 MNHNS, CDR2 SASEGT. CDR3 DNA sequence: TGTGCCAGCAGGGGACAGGGGGCGAGAGGCTACACCTTC. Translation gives CASRGQGARGYTF.

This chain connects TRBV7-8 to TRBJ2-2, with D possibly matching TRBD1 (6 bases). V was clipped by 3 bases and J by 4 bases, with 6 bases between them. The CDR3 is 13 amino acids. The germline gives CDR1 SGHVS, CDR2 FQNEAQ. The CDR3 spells CASSFRGTGELFF. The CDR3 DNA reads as TGTGCCAGCAGCTTCAGGGGCACCGGGGAGCTGTTTTTT.

The CDR3 spells CASSLGRLAGAETQYF. The CDR3 DNA reads TGTGCCAGCAGCTTGGGAAGACTAGCGGGAGCAGAGACCCAGTACTTC. The gene calls are TRBV7-6 and TRBJ2-5; 12 nucleotides line up with TRBD2. Per the germline V gene, CDR1 is SGHVS and CDR2 is FNYEAQ. This CDR3 comprises 16 residues. The V gene end was trimmed by 3 bases and the J gene end by 4 bases; junction bases not matched to a gene: 6.

In DNA form, the CDR3 reads TGTGCCAGCAGCCCGAGGGGCGGGAGGCCAGATACGCAGTATTTT. Protein: CASSPRGGRPDTQYF. The chain carries TRBV7-2 and TRBJ2-3; 8 nucleotides match TRBD2. The CDR3 has 15 residues. Germline loops: CDR1 SGHTA, CDR2 FQGNSA. Trimming cost V 5 bases and J 4 bases; bases outside gene matches: 8.

CDR3 DNA: TGTGCCAGCAGTGAACCGGAGACTTTACGCGGTAACATTCAGTACTTC. Its protein is CASSEPETLRGNIQYF. This chain connects TRBV2 to TRBJ2-4, with D uncertain. The CDR3 runs 16 residues. The ends were cut back, 2 bases at V and 7 bases at J, with 18 bases in the middle. Germline CDR1 is SNHLY and CDR2 is FYNNEI.

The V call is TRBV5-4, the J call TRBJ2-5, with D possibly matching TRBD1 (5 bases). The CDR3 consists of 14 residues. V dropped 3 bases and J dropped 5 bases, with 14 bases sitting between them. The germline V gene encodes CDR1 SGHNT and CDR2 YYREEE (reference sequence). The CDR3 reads CASSSTEYGETQYF. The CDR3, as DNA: TGTGCCAGCAGCTCGACAGAGTATGGGGAGACCCAGTACTTC. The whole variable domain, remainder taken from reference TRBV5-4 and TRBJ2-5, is ETGVTQSPTHLIKTRGQQVTLRCSSQSGHNTVSWYQQALGQGPQFIFQYYREEENGRGNFPPRFSGLQFPNYSSELNVNALELDDSALYLCASSSTEYGETQYFGPGTRLLVL.

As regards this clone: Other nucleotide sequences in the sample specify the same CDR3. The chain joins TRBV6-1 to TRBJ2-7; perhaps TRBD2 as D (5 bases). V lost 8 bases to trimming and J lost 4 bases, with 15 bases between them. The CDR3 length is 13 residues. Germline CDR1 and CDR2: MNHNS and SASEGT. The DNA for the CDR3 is TGTGCCAGCTGCCGAGCGGAATCTTACGAGCAGTACTTC. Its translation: CASCRAESYEQYF.